This TCR beta chain was obtained from a study of spatial heterogeneity in lung cancer. Specified time point: sample taken at primary tumor resection. Unsorted whole RNA from tumor, nontumor lung or frozen PBMC underwent sequencing. Samples came from 72 TRACERx patients with untreated early-stage lung cancer. Study-level points and caveats: At tumor resection, ubiquitous expanded TCRs were detected in blood more often than later.

The germline V and J ends were trimmed by 0 bases and 0 bases, with 15 bases remaining between them. Germline V lookup: CDR1 LNHNV, CDR2 YYDKDF (reference sequence). The CDR3 runs 18 residues. Concerning this clonotype itself: Its specificity is unknown.

The study tagged each TCR cDNA molecule with a unique molecular identifier. TCRdb passed the 5' RACE reads through MiXCR, listing each CDR3 protein once. Among more than 12,000 distinct CDR3 sequences listed, less than 14% were seen once. V is TRBV15 and J is TRBJ2-4; TRBD2 is a possible D gene (6 bases). The origin of this receptor is a female donor with early-stage non-small cell lung cancer. Source: PBMCs, taken at surgery. The CDR3, as DNA: TGTGCCACCAGCAGAGATGTTTTGGGCGGGATAGCCAAAAACATTCAGTACTTC. Protein product: CATSRDVLGGIAKNIQYF.